These 25 T cell receptor beta chains were all obtained from the same sample, sequenced in a study of T cell responses to AZD1222 COVID-19 vaccine. Clones were read by immunoSEQ multiplex PCR, and TCRdb kept only the in-frame ones, dropping some. The top ten hold 1.5% to 2% of the sample, which has roughly 140,000 clones, more than 80% seen once. Sequences were derived from peripheral blood, sampled on day 0 of AZD1222 vaccination. These receptors came from an adult in good health.

This clone appeared a single time. This chain links TRBV5-1 with TRBJ1-5, with TRBD1 as a possible D gene (5 bases). The CDR3 has 14 amino acids. V was cut by 4 bases and J by 6 bases, with 14 bases left in between. Germline-derived CDR1 and CDR2 are SGHRS and YFSETQ. This CDR3 reads CASSAGTSGQPQHF. CDR3 in DNA: TGCGCCAGCAGCGCCGGGACTTCGGGTCAGCCCCAGCATTTT.

The J gene is TRBJ2-2, the V gene TRBV28; D is possibly TRBD1 or TRBD2 (5 bases each). Per germline, CDR1 MDHEN and CDR2 SYDVKM. The CDR3 has 16 residues. The V end was cut by 0 bases, the J end by 1 base, with 9 bases between. CDR3 loop: CASSLWVRGNTGELFF. For the CDR3, the DNA is TGTGCCAGCAGTTTATGGGTGAGGGGGAACACCGGGGAGCTGTTTTTT.

The CDR3: CASSLLISGRVLGTDTQYF. The CDR3 DNA reads as TGTGCCAGCAGCTTACTAATAAGCGGGAGGGTGTTAGGCACAGATACGCAGTATTTT. This rearrangement joins TRBV7-9 to TRBJ2-3, with TRBD2 identical over 10 bases. V was pared by 2 bases and J by 1 base, with 12 bases of the junction left unmatched. Looked up from germline, CDR1 is SEHNR and CDR2 is FQNEAQ (reference sequence). The CDR3 extends over 19 amino acids.

This clone was seen a few times. V usage is TRBV7-8 and J usage is TRBJ2-7, with 9 bases that match TRBD1. CDR3 length: 15 amino acids. Germline V gene lookup returns CDR1 SGHVS and CDR2 FQNEAQ. Losses at the gene ends were 1 base for V and 3 bases for J; bases not matched to a gene: 4. The DNA for the CDR3 is TGTGCCAGCAGCTTAGAAGGGACAGGGAACTACGAGCAGTACTTC. Translated: CASSLEGTGNYEQYF.

This chain links TRBV5-1 with TRBJ1-4; TRBD1 matches at 8 bases. The CDR3 is made up of 15 amino acids. Germline CDR1 and CDR2: SGHRS and YFSETQ. V lost 4 bases and J lost 3; bases outside the gene matches: 5. This chain's CDR3 is CASSPTGEANEKLFF. The CDR3 DNA follows: TGCGCCAGCAGCCCGACAGGGGAGGCTAATGAAAAACTGTTTTTT.

This chain connects TRBV7-2 to TRBJ1-1, with a tentative D call TRBD1 (5 bases). Germline V gene lookup returns CDR1 SGHTA and CDR2 FQGNSA. This CDR3 has 13 residues. Trimming stripped 3 bases from V and 5 bases from J, with 10 bases between. CDR3 region: CASSFEGRTEAFF. The CDR3 DNA sequence: TGTGCCAGCAGCTTCGAGGGACGAACTGAAGCTTTCTTT.

This chain joins TRBV24-1 and TRBJ2-1; possible D gene TRBD2, 5 bases. Germline values: CDR1 KGHDR, CDR2 SFDVKD. Trimming took 7 bases from V and 2 from J, leaving 8 bases between them. This CDR3 is 13 amino acids long. For the CDR3, the DNA is TGTGCCACCAGCGGGGTTACCTACAATGAGCAGTTCTTC. Protein: CATSGVTYNEQFF.

The rearrangement uses TRBV3-1 (or the pseudogene TRBV3-2) and TRBJ1-5; no reliable D call. There are 15 residues in the CDR3. The germline V gene encodes CDR1 LGHDT and CDR2 YNNKEL (reference sequence). Trimming removed 6 bases from V and 5 bases from J, with 17 bases in between. CDR3 in amino acids: CASSPVRGFDQPQHF. The DNA of the CDR3 is TGTGCCAGCAGTCCCGTTCGGGGTTTTGATCAGCCCCAGCATTTT.

This chain uses TRBV20-1 with TRBJ1-2; 9 nucleotides align to TRBD1. J gave up 4 bases and V 3 bases, and 18 bases lay outside the gene matches. This CDR3 has 18 residues. Germline V gene sequence: CDR1 DFQATT, CDR2 SNEGSKA (reference sequence). The CDR3 region is CSASTPGQGPSARYGYTF. CDR3 coding DNA: TGCAGTGCTAGTACCCCCGGACAGGGGCCGAGCGCCCGCTATGGCTACACCTTC.

The chain employs TRBV24-1 and TRBJ2-2; 8 nucleotides agree with TRBD2. The CDR3 has 14 residues. With 5 bases clipped from V and 5 bases from J, the junction kept 3 bases outside the gene matches. Per germline, CDR1 KGHDR and CDR2 SFDVKD. CDR3 in amino acids: CATSGTGGTGELFF. The CDR3 nucleotides read TGTGCCACCAGTGGCACGGGAGGGACCGGGGAGCTGTTTTTT.

The gene calls are TRBV5-6 and TRBJ2-1, with TRBD1 matching over 9 bases. Germline loops: CDR1 SGHDT, CDR2 YYEEEE. Losses at the gene ends were 4 bases for V and 6 bases for J; bases not matched to a gene: 2. The CDR3 contains 13 residues. As DNA, the CDR3 is TGTGCCAGCAGCCCGGACAGGGGCAATGAGCAGTTCTTC. Amino acids: CASSPDRGNEQFF.

This clone has just one count. This chain joins TRBV30 and TRBJ1-2, with a weak D call TRBD1 (5 bases). Per the germline V gene, CDR1 is GTSNPN and CDR2 is SVGIG (reference sequence). Deletions cut 5 bases from V and 2 bases from J, with 12 bases between. The CDR3 is 13 residues long. CDR3 in DNA: TGTGCCTGGTCCCTGGGGGACAACTATGGCTACACCTTC. This sequence encodes CAWSLGDNYGYTF.

V gene TRBV5-4 combines with J gene TRBJ2-7; 8 bases are a match to TRBD1. The CDR3 covers 15 residues. CDR1 SGHNT and CDR2 YYREEE come from the germline V gene (reference sequence). Trimming took 4 bases from V and 2 from J; bases not matched to a gene: 8. CDR3 amino acids: CASSKPGGLTYEQYF. CDR3 in DNA: TGTGCCAGCAGCAAACCAGGGGGCTTAACCTACGAGCAGTACTTC.

The V call is TRBV19, the J call TRBJ1-2; 10 bases are a match to TRBD1. V shed 4 bases and J 6 bases; nucleotides not matched to a gene: 11. The CDR3 runs 16 residues. CDR1 LNHDA and CDR2 SQIVND come from the germline V gene (reference sequence). The CDR3 DNA reads as TGTGCCAGTAGTACATCAGACAGGGGGCGAAGGCATGGCTACACCTTC. This encodes CASSTSDRGRRHGYTF.

The chain couples TRBV13 to TRBJ2-1; 13 bases are shared with TRBD2. V lost 4 bases to trimming and J lost 7 bases; unmatched junction nucleotides: 10. Germline V CDR1 and CDR2: PRHDT, FYEKMQ (reference sequence). This CDR3 is 17 amino acids long. CDR3 sequence (DNA): TGTGCCAGCAGCTGGGAACCTGGGACTAGCGGGAATAATGAGCAGTTCTTC. Protein: CASSWEPGTSGNNEQFF.

In nucleotides, the CDR3 is TGTGCCAGTAGTATCCCGGGAGGTCGATCTGGAAACACCATATATTTT. Residues: CASSIPGGRSGNTIYF. The chain carries TRBV19 and TRBJ1-3; the D is unclear. CDR3 length: 16 amino acids. V was clipped by 3 bases and J by 1 base, with 13 bases between them. Looked up from germline, CDR1 is LNHDA and CDR2 is SQIVND (reference sequence).

This clone was recorded only once. The chain has TRBV19 and TRBJ1-1; D is perhaps TRBD1 (6 bases). The V end was cut by 5 bases, the J end by 10 bases, with 14 bases between. The CDR3 sequence is 12 residues long. Germline CDR1 reads LNHDA; CDR2 reads SQIVND (reference sequence). Here the CDR3 DNA reads TGTGCCAGTAGTTTCGGGGGGCCGGGAGCTTTCTTT. It specifies CASSFGGPGAFF.

This clone showed up just once. Within the sample, other DNA sequences also encode this same CDR3. The V gene is TRBV27, the J gene TRBJ1-5; D is ambiguous. V was shortened by 2 bases and J by 0 bases, with 5 bases between the two germline ends. This CDR3 contains 14 residues. Per germline, CDR1 MNHEY and CDR2 SMNVEV (reference sequence). CDR3 protein: CASSLGYSNQPQHF. CDR3 DNA: TGTGCCAGCAGTTTAGGATATAGCAATCAGCCCCAGCATTTT.

The rearrangement uses TRBV12-3 or TRBV12-4 and TRBJ2-5; D may be TRBD1 or TRBD2 (5 bases each). V lost 3 bases and J 9 bases, leaving 5 bases between the germline ends. CDR3 length equals 10 residues. The CDR3 bases are TGTGCCAGCAGTTTGGGGGCCCAGTACTTC. The encoded protein is CASSLGAQYF.

CDR3 protein: CASSEMDTQYF. The CDR3 bases are TGTGCCAGCAGTGAAATGGATACGCAGTATTTT. This chain joins TRBV6-1 and TRBJ2-3, with unresolved D. The V gene's germline CDR1 is MNHNS and CDR2 SASEGT. V was pared by 2 bases and J by 6 bases, with 3 bases between. The CDR3 is made up of 11 amino acids.

The V call is TRBV29-1, the J call TRBJ1-2, with a possible D match to TRBD1 (5 bases). Germline V gene sequence: CDR1 SQVTM, CDR2 ANQGSEA. There are 11 residues in the CDR3. The ends were cut back, 7 bases at V and 8 bases at J, with 14 bases in the middle. The CDR3: CSASLGGGYTF. The CDR3 region has the DNA TGCAGCGCATCCCTCGGGGGGGGCTACACCTTC.

The CDR3 bases are TGTGCCAGCAGCAAAGGGCTAGCGGAAAGCTCCTACGAGCAGTACTTC. Residues: CASSKGLAESSYEQYF. The chain combines TRBV21-1 with TRBJ2-7; the DNA was not compared with TRBD2, the D call given in the table. TRBV21-1 is designated a pseudogene. CDR3 length: 16 residues.

This chain uses TRBV7-9 with TRBJ1-2, with D perhaps TRBD1 (5 bases). CDR1 and CDR2 from the germline V gene are SEHNR and FQNEAQ (reference sequence). The CDR3 is made up of 15 amino acids. Deletions cut 4 bases from V and 6 bases from J, with 18 bases between. The CDR3 region is CASSSSRVRAHGYTF. Written as DNA, the CDR3 is TGTGCCAGCAGCTCTTCGAGGGTCAGGGCCCATGGCTACACCTTC.

The rearrangement joins TRBV5-6 to TRBJ2-7; D not certain. Trimming shortened V by 0 bases and J by 7 bases, and 8 bases separated the two germline ends. CDR3 length: 12 residues. CDR1 is SGHDT, CDR2 YYEEEE, per germline. In DNA form, the CDR3 reads TGTGCCAGCAGCTTGGGTCCCGTGGAGCAGTACTTC. It encodes CASSLGPVEQYF.

The V gene is TRBV19, the J gene TRBJ1-3; TRBD1 is a possible D gene (5 bases). The CDR3 is 15 amino acids. The germline V gene encodes CDR1 LNHDA and CDR2 SQIVND (reference sequence). The V end lost 4 bases, the J end lost 0 bases, and 10 bases lay between the germline ends. The CDR3 reads CASSTLGGSGNTIYF. The CDR3 DNA sequence: TGTGCCAGTAGTACGCTCGGGGGCTCTGGAAACACCATATATTTT.